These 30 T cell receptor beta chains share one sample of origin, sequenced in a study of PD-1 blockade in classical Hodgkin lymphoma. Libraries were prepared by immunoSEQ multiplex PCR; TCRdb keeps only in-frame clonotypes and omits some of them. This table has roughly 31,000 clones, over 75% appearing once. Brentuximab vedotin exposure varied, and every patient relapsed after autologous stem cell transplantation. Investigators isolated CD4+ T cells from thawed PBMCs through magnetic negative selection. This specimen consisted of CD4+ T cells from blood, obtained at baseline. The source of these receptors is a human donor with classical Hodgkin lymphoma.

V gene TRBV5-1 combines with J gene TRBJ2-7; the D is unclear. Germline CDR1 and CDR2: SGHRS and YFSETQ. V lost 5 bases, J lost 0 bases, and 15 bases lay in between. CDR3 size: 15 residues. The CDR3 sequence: CASRPQTGSSYEQYF. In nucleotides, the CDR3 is TGCGCCAGCAGACCGCAAACCGGGTCCTCCTACGAGCAGTACTTC.

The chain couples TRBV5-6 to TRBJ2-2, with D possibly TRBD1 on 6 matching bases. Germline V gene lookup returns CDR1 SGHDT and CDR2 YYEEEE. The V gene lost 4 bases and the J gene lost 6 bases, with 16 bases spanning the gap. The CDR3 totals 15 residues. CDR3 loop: CASSIGQRSAGELFF. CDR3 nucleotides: TGTGCCAGCAGCATAGGACAGAGGTCCGCCGGGGAGCTGTTTTTT.

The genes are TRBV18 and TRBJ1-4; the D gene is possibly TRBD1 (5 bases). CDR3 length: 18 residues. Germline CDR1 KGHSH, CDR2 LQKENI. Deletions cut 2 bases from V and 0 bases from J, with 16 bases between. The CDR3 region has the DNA TGTGCCAGCTCACCAACATCCGGGACTGTTACAACTAATGAAAAACTGTTTTTT. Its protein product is CASSPTSGTVTTNEKLFF.

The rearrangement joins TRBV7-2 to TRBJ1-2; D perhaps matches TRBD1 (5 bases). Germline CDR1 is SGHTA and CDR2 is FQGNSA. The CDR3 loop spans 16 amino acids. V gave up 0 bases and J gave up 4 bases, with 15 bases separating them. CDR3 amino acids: CASSLAAGNGAYGYTF. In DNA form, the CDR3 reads TGTGCCAGCAGCTTAGCCGCAGGGAACGGGGCCTATGGCTACACCTTC.

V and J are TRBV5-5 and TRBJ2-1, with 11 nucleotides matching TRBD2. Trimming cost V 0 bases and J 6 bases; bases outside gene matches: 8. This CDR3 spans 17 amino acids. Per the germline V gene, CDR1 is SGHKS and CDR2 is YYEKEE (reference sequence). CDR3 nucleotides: TGTGCCAGCAGCTTGGAGGGCCTAGCGGGAGGCGGCAATGAGCAGTTCTTC. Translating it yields CASSLEGLAGGGNEQFF. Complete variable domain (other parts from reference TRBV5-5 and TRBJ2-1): DAGVTQSPTHLIKTRGQQVTLRCSPISGHKSVSWYQQVLGQGPQFIFQYYEKEERGRGNFPDRFSARQFPNYSSELNVNALLLGDSALYLCASSLEGLAGGGNEQFFGPGTRLTVL.

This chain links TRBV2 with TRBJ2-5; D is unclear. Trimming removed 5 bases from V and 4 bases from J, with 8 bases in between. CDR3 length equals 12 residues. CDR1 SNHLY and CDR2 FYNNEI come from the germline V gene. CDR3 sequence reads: CASSPLAETQYF. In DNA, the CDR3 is TGTGCCAGCAGTCCATTAGCAGAGACCCAGTACTTC.

CDR3: CASSEASGRFDEQFF. CDR3 in DNA: TGTGCCAGCAGTGAGGCTAGCGGGAGGTTCGATGAGCAGTTCTTC. The V call is TRBV6-4, the J call TRBJ2-1, with 11 nucleotides matching TRBD2. This CDR3 has 15 residues. The germline V gene encodes CDR1 MRHNA and CDR2 SNTAGT. Unmatched junction bases numbered 6, after V lost 3 bases and J lost 8 bases.

CDR3 nucleotide sequence: TGCGCCAGCAGCCCGGCAACCGGGACAGGGCTTTACGAGCAGTACTTC. Amino acid sequence: CASSPATGTGLYEQYF. The J gene is TRBJ2-7, the V gene TRBV4-3; 9 positions match TRBD1. CDR1 and CDR2 (germline): LGHNA, YSLEER. After removal of 4 bases from V and 4 bases from J, the junction contained 11 bases not matched to a gene. The CDR3 runs to 16 residues.

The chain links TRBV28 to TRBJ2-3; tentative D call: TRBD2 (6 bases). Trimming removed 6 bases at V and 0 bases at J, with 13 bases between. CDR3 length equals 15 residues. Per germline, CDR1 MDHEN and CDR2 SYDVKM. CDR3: CASRSRSGSTDTQYF. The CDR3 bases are TGTGCCAGCAGAAGTCGAAGCGGGAGCACAGATACGCAGTATTTT.

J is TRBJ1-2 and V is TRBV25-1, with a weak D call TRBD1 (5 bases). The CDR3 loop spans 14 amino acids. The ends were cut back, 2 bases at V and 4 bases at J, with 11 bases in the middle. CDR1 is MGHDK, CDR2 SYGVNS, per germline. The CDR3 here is CASSEQGSGYGYTF. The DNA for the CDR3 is TGTGCCAGCAGTGAACAGGGCTCCGGCTATGGCTACACCTTC.

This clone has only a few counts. The CDR3, as DNA: TGTGCCAGCAGCTCACGCTCAGGGTCCGGGGATACGCAGTATTTT. This codes for CASSSRSGSGDTQYF. The chain has TRBV7-9 and TRBJ2-3, with D possibly TRBD1 on 5 matching bases. Germline V gives CDR1 SEHNR, CDR2 FQNEAQ (reference sequence). The CDR3 spans 15 residues. The V and J ends lost 4 bases and 6 bases respectively, with 17 bases between them.

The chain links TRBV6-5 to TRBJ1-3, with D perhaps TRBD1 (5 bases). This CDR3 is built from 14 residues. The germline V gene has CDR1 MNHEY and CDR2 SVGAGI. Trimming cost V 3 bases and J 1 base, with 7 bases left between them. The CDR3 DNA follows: TGTGCCAGCAGTTATGGGGGTTCTGGAAACACCATATATTTT. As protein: CASSYGGSGNTIYF.

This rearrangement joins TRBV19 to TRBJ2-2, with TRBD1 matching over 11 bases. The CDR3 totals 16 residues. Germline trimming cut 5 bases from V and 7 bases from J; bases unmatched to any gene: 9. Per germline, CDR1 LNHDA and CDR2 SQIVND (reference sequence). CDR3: CASSALGTGGIGELFF. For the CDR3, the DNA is TGTGCCAGTAGTGCCCTCGGGACAGGGGGGATCGGGGAGCTGTTTTTT. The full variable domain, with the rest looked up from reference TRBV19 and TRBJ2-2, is DGGITQSPKYLFRKEGQNVTLSCEQNLNHDAMYWYRQDPGQGLRLIYYSQIVNDFQKGDIAEGYSVSREKKESFPLTVTSAQKNPTAFYLCASSALGTGGIGELFFGEGSRLTVL.

CDR3 nucleotides: TGTGCCTGGAGTGTACCCAGGACAGGGAAGACTGAAGCTTTCTTT. The encoded protein is CAWSVPRTGKTEAFF. The J gene is TRBJ1-1, the V gene TRBV30; 8 positions match TRBD1. The CDR3 loop spans 15 amino acids. V trimming: 0 bases; J trimming: 5 bases; junction bases outside the gene matches: 8. Per the germline V gene, CDR1 is GTSNPN and CDR2 is SVGIG (reference sequence).

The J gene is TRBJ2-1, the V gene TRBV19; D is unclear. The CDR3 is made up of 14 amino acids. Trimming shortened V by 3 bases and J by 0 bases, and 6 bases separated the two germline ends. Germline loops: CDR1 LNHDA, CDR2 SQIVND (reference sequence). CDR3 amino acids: CASSIESSYNEQFF. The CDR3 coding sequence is TGTGCCAGTAGTATCGAGAGCTCCTACAATGAGCAGTTCTTC.

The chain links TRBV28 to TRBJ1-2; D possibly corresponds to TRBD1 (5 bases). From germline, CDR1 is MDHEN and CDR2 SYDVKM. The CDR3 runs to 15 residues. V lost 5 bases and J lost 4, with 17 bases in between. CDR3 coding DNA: TGTGCCAGCAGTATACTCCCAGAGACAGTCTATGGCTACACCTTC. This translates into CASSILPETVYGYTF.

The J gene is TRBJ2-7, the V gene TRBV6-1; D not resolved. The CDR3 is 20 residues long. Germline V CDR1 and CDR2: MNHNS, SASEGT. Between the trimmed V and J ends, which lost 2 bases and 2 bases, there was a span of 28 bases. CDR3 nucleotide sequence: TGTGCCAGCAGTGAACCAAACCCGGGTCGGAAATCCAGCCTAACCTACGAGCAGTACTTC. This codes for CASSEPNPGRKSSLTYEQYF.

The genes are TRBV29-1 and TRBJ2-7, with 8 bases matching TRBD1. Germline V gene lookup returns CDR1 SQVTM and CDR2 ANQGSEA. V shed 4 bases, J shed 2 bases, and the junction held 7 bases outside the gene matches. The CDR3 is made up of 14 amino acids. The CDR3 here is CSVVDPGQAYEQYF. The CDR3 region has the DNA TGCAGCGTTGTAGACCCGGGACAGGCCTACGAGCAGTACTTC.

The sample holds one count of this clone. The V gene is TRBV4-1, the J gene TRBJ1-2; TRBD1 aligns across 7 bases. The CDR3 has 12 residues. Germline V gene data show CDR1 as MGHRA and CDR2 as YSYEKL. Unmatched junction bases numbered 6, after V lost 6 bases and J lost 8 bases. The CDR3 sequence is CASRRDRTGYTF. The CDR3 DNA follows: TGCGCCAGCAGGAGGGACAGAACAGGCTACACCTTC.

CDR3 DNA: TGTGCCAGCAGTGGACTAAACACCGGGGAGCTGTTTTTT. This gives the protein CASSGLNTGELFF. The chain uses TRBV2 and TRBJ2-2, with D possibly being TRBD2 (5 bases). Per germline, CDR1 SNHLY and CDR2 FYNNEI. Trimming removed 4 bases from V and 2 bases from J, with 5 bases in between. This CDR3 contains 13 residues.

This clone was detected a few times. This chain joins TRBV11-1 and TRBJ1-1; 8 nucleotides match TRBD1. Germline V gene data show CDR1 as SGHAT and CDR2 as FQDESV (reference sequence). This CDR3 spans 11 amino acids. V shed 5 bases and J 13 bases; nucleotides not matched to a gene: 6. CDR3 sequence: CASSPGQDVFF. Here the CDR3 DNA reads TGTGCCAGCAGCCCGGGACAGGATGTTTTCTTT.

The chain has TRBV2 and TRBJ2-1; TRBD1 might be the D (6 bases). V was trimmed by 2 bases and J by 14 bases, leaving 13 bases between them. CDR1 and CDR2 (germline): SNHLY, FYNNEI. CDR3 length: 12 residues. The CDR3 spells CASSEMDSQKFF. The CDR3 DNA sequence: TGTGCCAGCAGTGAAATGGACAGCCAGAAGTTCTTC.

The CDR3 loop reads CASRFRGLEALDTQYF. The CDR3 DNA sequence: TGTGCCAGCAGATTCCGGGGACTAGAGGCCCTAGATACGCAGTATTTT. The rearrangement uses TRBV2 and TRBJ2-3, with 8 bases lining up with TRBD2. J lost 5 bases, V lost 6 bases, and 13 bases had no gene match. Germline CDR1 reads SNHLY; CDR2 reads FYNNEI. This CDR3 is 16 amino acids long.

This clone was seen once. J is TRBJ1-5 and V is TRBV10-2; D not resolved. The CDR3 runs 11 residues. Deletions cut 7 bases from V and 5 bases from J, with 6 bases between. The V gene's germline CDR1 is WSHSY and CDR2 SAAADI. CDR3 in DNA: TGCGCCAGCAATACAGATCAGCCCCAGCATTTT. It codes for CASNTDQPQHF.

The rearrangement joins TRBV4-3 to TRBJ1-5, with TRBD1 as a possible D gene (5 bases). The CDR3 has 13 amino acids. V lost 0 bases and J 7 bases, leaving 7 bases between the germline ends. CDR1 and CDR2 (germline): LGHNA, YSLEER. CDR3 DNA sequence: TGCGCCAGCAGCCAAGATAGGGGACAGCCCCAGCATTTT. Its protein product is CASSQDRGQPQHF.

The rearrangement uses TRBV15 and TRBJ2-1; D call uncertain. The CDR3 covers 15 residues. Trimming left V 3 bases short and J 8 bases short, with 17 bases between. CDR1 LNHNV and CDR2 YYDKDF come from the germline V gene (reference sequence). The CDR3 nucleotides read TGTGCCACCAGCAGTGAAACGCTAGTACTCGATGAGCAGTTCTTC. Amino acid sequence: CATSSETLVLDEQFF.

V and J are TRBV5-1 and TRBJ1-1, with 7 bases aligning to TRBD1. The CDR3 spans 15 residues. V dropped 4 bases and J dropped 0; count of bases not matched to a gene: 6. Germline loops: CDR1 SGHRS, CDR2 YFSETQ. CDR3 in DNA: TGCGCCAGCAGCAACACCGGGACAGTGAACACTGAAGCTTTCTTT. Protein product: CASSNTGTVNTEAFF.

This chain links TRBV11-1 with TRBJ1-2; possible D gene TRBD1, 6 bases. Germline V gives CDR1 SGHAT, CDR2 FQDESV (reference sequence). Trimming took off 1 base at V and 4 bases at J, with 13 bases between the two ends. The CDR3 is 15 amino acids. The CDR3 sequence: CASSLDPGASYGYTF. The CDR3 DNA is TGTGCCAGCAGCTTAGATCCAGGGGCAAGCTATGGCTACACCTTC.

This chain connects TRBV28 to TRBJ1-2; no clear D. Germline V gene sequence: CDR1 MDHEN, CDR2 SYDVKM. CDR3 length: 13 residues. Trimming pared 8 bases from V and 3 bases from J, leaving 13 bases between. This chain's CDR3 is CASCGVVDYGYTF. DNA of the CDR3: TGTGCCAGCTGTGGGGTTGTGGACTATGGCTACACCTTC.

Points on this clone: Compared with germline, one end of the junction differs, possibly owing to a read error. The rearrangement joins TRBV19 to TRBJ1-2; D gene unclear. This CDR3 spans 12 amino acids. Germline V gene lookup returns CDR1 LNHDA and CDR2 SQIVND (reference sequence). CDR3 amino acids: CASSTHVSGILF. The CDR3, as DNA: TGTGCCAGTAGTACACACGTCTCTGGTATACTCTTC.